This T cell receptor (beta chain) was identified in a study of blood T cells in healthy people across ages. CDR3 length: 16 residues. Per germline, CDR1 MDHEN and CDR2 SYDVKM. After removal of 7 bases from V and 7 bases from J, the junction contained 16 bases not matched to a gene. Through a sample-barcoded 5' primer and a J-beta primer mix, a second PCR was run for about 6 to 11 cycles. Via MiXCR, TCRdb re-called the 5' RACE reads, giving one row per CDR3 protein. The table shows some 370,000 distinct CDR3 sequences, with approximately 51% occurring only once. The V call is TRBV28, the J call TRBJ2-1, with 7 positions matching TRBD1. The receptor was derived from a man aged 60 to 69 in good health. The sample was blood. The CDR3 here is CASTKLTGTDSNEQFF. CDR3 sequence (DNA): TGTGCCAGCACCAAACTAACCGGGACAGATAGTAATGAGCAGTTCTTC.